A single sample is the source of the 20 T cell receptor beta chains below, sequenced in a study of cytomegalovirus exposure and HLA in healthy donors. PCR employed 60 Vbeta and 13 Jbeta primers. The table came from immunoSEQ multiplex PCR; TCRdb's copy has only in-frame clones and leaves some out. The table has some 170,000 clones, around 80% seen once. Sequenced material: PBMCs. These receptors originate from a middle-aged man in good health and CMV-seronegative.

The rearrangement links TRBV4-2 to TRBJ1-4; 7 nucleotides agree with TRBD1. CDR1 and CDR2 from the germline V gene are LGHNA and YNFKEQ. The CDR3 is 15 amino acids. V lost 1 base to trimming and J lost 4 bases; unmatched junction nucleotides: 3. The CDR3 nucleotides read TGTGCCAGCAGCCAAGTGTCAGGGGGTAATGAAAAACTGTTTTTT. It codes for CASSQVSGGNEKLFF.

The chain uses TRBV4-1 and TRBJ1-5, with D unclear. V was trimmed by 0 bases and J by 5 bases, leaving 8 bases between them. Germline V lookup: CDR1 MGHRA, CDR2 YSYEKL. The CDR3 extends over 14 amino acids. The DNA for the CDR3 is TGCGCCAGCAGCCAAGATAACAGCCATCAGCCCCAGCATTTT. This codes for CASSQDNSHQPQHF.

This chain joins TRBV7-2 and TRBJ1-1; D is undetermined. V shed 2 bases and J shed 6 bases, with 16 bases lying between them. The CDR3 covers 15 residues. Germline CDR1 SGHTA, CDR2 FQGNSA. The CDR3 is CASSLQPTEGAEAFF. The CDR3 nucleotides read TGTGCCAGCAGCTTACAGCCGACCGAGGGCGCTGAAGCTTTCTTT. Full variable domain (rest looked up from reference TRBV7-2 and TRBJ1-1): GAGVSQSPSNKVTEKGKDVELRCDPISGHTALYWYRQSLGQGLEFLIYFQGNSAPDKSGLPSDRFSAERTGGSVSTLTIQRTQQEDSAVYLCASSLQPTEGAEAFFGQGTRLTVV.

The rearrangement joins TRBV18 to TRBJ1-6; D gene uncertain. Looked up from germline, CDR1 is KGHSH and CDR2 is LQKENI. This CDR3 region has 15 residues. Between the trimmed V and J ends, which lost 5 bases and 1 base, there was a span of 9 bases. The CDR3 here is CASSGSRSYNSPLHF. The CDR3 coding sequence is TGTGCCAGCTCAGGAAGCAGGTCCTATAATTCACCCCTCCACTTT.

The rearrangement uses TRBV7-9 and TRBJ2-1; TRBD2 matches 9 bases. V gave up 8 bases and J gave up 8 bases; unmatched junction bases: 10. The CDR3 spans 14 residues. The germline V gene encodes CDR1 SEHNR and CDR2 FQNEAQ (reference sequence). This CDR3 reads CASAGAGGMYEQFF. CDR3 in DNA: TGTGCCAGCGCGGGGGCGGGGGGGATGTATGAGCAGTTCTTC.

DNA for the CDR3: TGTGCAAGTCGCCCTGTCCAGGGAATAAACACCGGGGAGCTGTTTTTT. Its translation is CASRPVQGINTGELFF. The rearrangement links TRBV12-2 to TRBJ2-2; the tabulated D call, TRBD1, remains unverified against the DNA. TRBV12-2 is a recognized pseudogene. The CDR3 contains 16 residues.

This chain uses TRBV6-4 with TRBJ2-3, with D possibly being TRBD2 (6 bases). V lost 8 bases to trimming and J lost 2 bases, with 17 bases between them. The CDR3 length is 15 residues. Germline V lookup: CDR1 MRHNA, CDR2 SNTAGT. The CDR3 reads CASDEFGGNTDTQYF. In DNA, the CDR3 is TGTGCCAGCGACGAGTTTGGGGGGAACACAGATACGCAGTATTTT.

V usage is TRBV5-1 and J usage is TRBJ1-1; a possible D gene is TRBD1 (5 bases). CDR3 length equals 14 residues. V lost 0 bases and J lost 7, with 13 bases in between. Germline CDR1 SGHRS, CDR2 YFSETQ. CDR3 region: CASSLAAGNYEAFF. The CDR3 nucleotides are TGCGCCAGCAGCTTGGCCGCAGGGAACTATGAAGCTTTCTTT.

The chain is built from TRBV28 and TRBJ2-3, with D possibly TRBD2 on 7 matching bases. Germline CDR1 and CDR2: MDHEN and SYDVKM. The germline V and J ends were trimmed by 5 bases and 2 bases, with 11 bases remaining between them. CDR3 size: 14 residues. Here the CDR3 DNA reads TGTGCCAGCAGTGGGAGGGGACACACAGATACGCAGTATTTT. Protein: CASSGRGHTDTQYF.

A note on this clone: The sample holds other DNA sequences that translate to the same CDR3. This rearrangement joins TRBV6-5 to TRBJ2-7, with D possibly being TRBD2 (5 bases). The length of the CDR3 is 15 residues. CDR1 is MNHEY and CDR2 is SVGAGI in the germline V gene. Trimming left V 0 bases short and J 0 bases short, with 9 bases between. Here the CDR3 reads CASSYSGDSSYEQYF. The CDR3 nucleotides are TGTGCCAGCAGTTACTCGGGAGATAGCTCCTACGAGCAGTACTTC.

This chain links TRBV7-6 with TRBJ2-3; tentative D call: TRBD2 (5 bases). Germline CDR1 SGHVS, CDR2 FNYEAQ. This CDR3 is 15 amino acids long. Trimming took off 3 bases at V and 5 bases at J, with 15 bases between the two ends. CDR3 loop: CASSLGGRSRDTQYF. Here the CDR3 DNA reads TGTGCCAGCAGCTTGGGCGGGCGGTCCCGAGATACGCAGTATTTT.

The chain carries TRBV5-8 and TRBJ1-5; weak D call: TRBD1 (6 bases). Trimming removed 4 bases at V and 5 bases at J, with 16 bases between. This CDR3 contains 15 residues. Germline V gene data show CDR1 as SGHTS and CDR2 as YDEGEE. The CDR3 sequence is CASSRKPPGDQPQHF. CDR3 bases: TGTGCCAGCAGCCGTAAACCGCCAGGGGATCAGCCCCAGCATTTT.

This clone has just one count. The junction departs from germline at one end; a sequencing error may be responsible. The chain employs TRBV28 and TRBJ1-3, with no clear D. CDR3 length: 15 residues. The germline V gene has CDR1 MDHEN and CDR2 SYDVKM. Here the CDR3 reads CASRLWSVSGNTIYF. Here the CDR3 DNA reads TGTGCCAGCAGATTATGGTCAGTCTCTGGAAACACCATATATTTT.

The genes are TRBV5-6 and TRBJ2-5; 7 nucleotides match TRBD1. The end of the DNA aligns better with TRBJ2-7, so the J call may be wrong. The CDR3 covers 14 residues. Per germline, CDR1 SGHDT and CDR2 YYEEEE. The CDR3 sequence is CASSLVGTVYEQYF. The CDR3, as DNA: TGTGCCAGCAGCTTGGTAGGGACAGTCTACGAGCAGTACTTC.

This clone appeared once. V usage is TRBV30 and J usage is TRBJ1-1; D may be TRBD1 (6 bases). Looked up from germline, CDR1 is GTSNPN and CDR2 is SVGIG (reference sequence). The CDR3 is made up of 14 amino acids. The V end lost 4 bases, the J end lost 5 bases, and 17 bases lay between the germline ends. The CDR3 here is CAWIERGGKTEAFF. As DNA, the CDR3 is TGTGCCTGGATCGAAAGGGGGGGGAAGACTGAAGCTTTCTTT. Looking up the rest from reference TRBV30 and TRBJ1-1 gives the full variable domain: SQTIHQWPATLVQPVGSPLSLECTVEGTSNPNLYWYRQAAGRGLQLLFYSVGIGQISSEVPQNLSASRPQDRQFILSSKKLLLSDSGFYLCAWIERGGKTEAFFGQGTRLTVV.

V usage is TRBV7-2 and J usage is TRBJ1-2, with 7 bases fitting TRBD1. Germline V lookup: CDR1 SGHTA, CDR2 FQGNSA. The CDR3 has 12 amino acids. The V and J ends lost 4 bases and 8 bases, in that order; junction bases with no gene match: 4. In nucleotides, the CDR3 is TGTGCCAGCAGCTACGACAGGGTCGGCTACACCTTC. Encoded protein: CASSYDRVGYTF.

The V and J genes are TRBV9 and TRBJ1-1, with D hard to call. Germline CDR1 reads SGDLS; CDR2 reads YYNGEE. With 4 bases removed from V and 8 bases from J, the gap between germline ends came to 15 bases. The CDR3 runs to 13 residues. For the CDR3, the DNA is TGTGCCAGCAGCATCCCCCAGGATGGGGAAGCTTTCTTT. Translated, it gives CASSIPQDGEAFF.

CDR3 sequence (DNA): TGTGCCTGGAGCGAGATTGCCGGGGAGCTGTTTTTT. It codes for CAWSEIAGELFF. The V call is TRBV30, the J call TRBJ2-2; unclear D gene. Germline V gives CDR1 GTSNPN, CDR2 SVGIG (reference sequence). The CDR3 totals 12 residues. Trimming removed 3 bases from V and 6 bases from J, with 8 bases in between.

The chain uses TRBV4-3 and TRBJ1-4; the D is unclear. Trimming pared 1 base from V and 8 bases from J, leaving 8 bases between. This CDR3 has 13 residues. CDR1 and CDR2 (germline): LGHNA, YSLEER. As DNA, the CDR3 is TGCGCCAGCAGCCAAGGGGAGGGCGAAAAACTGTTTTTT. It encodes CASSQGEGEKLFF.

This clone was found a few times. For the CDR3, the DNA is TGTGCCAGCAGCTTGGAGGGGACATCTTTTTACGAGCAGTACTTC. It specifies CASSLEGTSFYEQYF. V usage is TRBV5-6 and J usage is TRBJ2-7; a weak D match, TRBD1 (6 bases). This CDR3 has 15 amino acids. The germline V gene encodes CDR1 SGHDT and CDR2 YYEEEE. With 0 bases removed from V and 4 bases from J, the gap between germline ends came to 14 bases.